This T cell receptor (beta chain) was identified during a study of response to subunit inactivated influenza vaccine. This clonotype was counted at least ten times. Germline assignment: CDR1 SGHRS and CDR2 YFSETQ. This CDR3 is built from 15 residues. V lost 2 bases and J 1 base, leaving 10 bases between the germline ends. Each CDR3 protein is one row after TCRdb ran MiXCR on the RT-PCR reads. The sample holds 500,000 to 600,000 distinct CDR3 sequences, 11% to 15% seen once. Sample: PBMCs from blood, taken 12 days after vaccination. The receptor comes from a man aged 45-65 years who received an inactivated influenza vaccine. The chain is built from TRBV5-1 and TRBJ2-1, with a tentative D call TRBD1 (6 bases). CDR3 sequence reads: CASSLQGPSYNEQFF. The CDR3 DNA reads TGCGCCAGCAGCTTACAGGGTCCGTCCTACAATGAGCAGTTCTTC.